This TCR beta chain was sequenced during a study of CDR3 diversity in severe acne. TCRdb re-called the PCR reads with MiXCR, one entry per CDR3 protein. Of more than 85,000 distinct CDR3 sequences listed, 45% to 60% are singletons. This clonotype showed up many times. Germline lookup yields CDR1 MDHEN and CDR2 SYDVKM. The CDR3 is made up of 12 amino acids. The V gene lost 8 bases and the J gene lost 7 bases, with 15 bases spanning the gap. Sequencing input: blood. The V gene is TRBV28, the J gene TRBJ2-7, with D maybe TRBD2 (5 bases). The sequence came from a male donor with acne. In DNA, the CDR3 is TGTGCCAGCGACTCCGGGGAATGGGAGCAGTACTTC. Translating it yields CASDSGEWEQYF. The whole variable domain, filled in from reference TRBV28 and TRBJ2-7, reads DVKVTQSSRYLVKRTGEKVFLECVQDMDHENMFWYRQDPGLGLRLIYFSYDVKMKEKGDIPEGYSVSREKKERFSLILESASTNQTSMYLCASDSGEWEQYFGPGTRLTVT.